In this sample, the clone carrying this TCR beta chain turned up a few times. Antigen unknown. TCRdb's table, derived via immunoSEQ multiplex PCR, lists solely in-frame clones and lacks some. The table shows around 11,000 clones, with roughly 29% occurring only once. The sample originates from a study of T cells in localized non-small cell lung cancer. Regarding the study as a whole: Highest T cell clonality was seen in uninvolved adjacent lung, surpassing that measured in tumor. Higher T cell density in the blood was associated with longer overall survival, whereas higher adjacent-lung clonality associated with shorter survival.

The germline V gene has CDR1 ENHRY and CDR2 SYGVKD. The CDR3 is 15 residues long. V shed 2 bases and J 4 bases; nucleotides not matched to a gene: 5. The origin of this receptor is a man between 40 and 75 years old with stage I lung adenocarcinoma. The genes are TRBV10-3 and TRBJ1-5, with TRBD1 identical over 7 bases. This sample comprised lung tumor tissue, obtained before any cancer treatment. CDR3 DNA sequence: TGTGCCATCAGTGAGACCCGACAGGGAAATCAGCCCCAGCATTTT. Its translation: CAISETRQGNQPQHF.